The rows below give T cell receptor beta chains drawn from one sample of a study of T cell responses to AZD1222 COVID-19 vaccine. The data were produced by immunoSEQ multiplex PCR, yet TCRdb's version contains in-frame clones alone and is incomplete. The sample has 150,000 or so clones, 80% to 95% seen once; the top ten hold around 3.5%. The sequencing used peripheral blood, collected 28 days after the second AZD1222 dose. Receptors were obtained from an adult who received the AZD1222 COVID-19 vaccine. Each CDR3 is given with its conserved first and last residue.

j_gene,v_gene,CDR3aa
TRBJ1-1,TRBV5-5,CASSRRLNTEAFF
TRBJ2-7,TRBV5-6,CASSPRGWSASVSSYEQYF
TRBJ1-4,TRBV30,CAWSSLQGSGTNEKLFF
TRBJ1-1,TRBV18,CASSPDRGLVTEAFF
TRBJ2-3,TRBV4-1,CASSQGVTGTATRTDTQYF
TRBJ2-3,TRBV7-9,CASSLLRADTQYF
TRBJ2-1,TRBV12-5,CASADTSGRRNEQFF
TRBJ2-7,TRBV5-6,CASTQGGTYEQYF
TRBJ1-5,TRBV28,CAIRGGSFQPQHF
TRBJ1-2,TRBV28,CAILRGGSGYTF
TRBJ1-1,TRBV30,CAWSRGRTGGVNTEAFF
TRBJ2-2,TRBV29-1,CSVGVMGLVSGGELFF
TRBJ2-1,TRBV9,CASSVGAGVLYNEQFF
TRBJ1-2,TRBV7-6,CASSPQDSYGYTF
TRBJ1-6,TRBV5-1,CASSWTGDNSPLHF
TRBJ1-5,TRBV7-8,CASSLAATAYSNQPQHF
TRBJ2-7,TRBV9,CASSSGGPYEQYF
TRBJ1-5,TRBV7-2,CASSPQGAGNQPQHF
TRBJ1-5,TRBV4-1,CASSPERGKRSNQPQHF
TRBJ2-1,TRBV12-3/TRBV12-4,CASSPRTGNEQFF
TRBJ1-5,TRBV7-2,CASSLADSSQPQHF
TRBJ2-1,TRBV2,CASRIAGGPYNEQFF
TRBJ2-3,TRBV7-3,CASSSGLAGRTDTQYF
TRBJ2-1,TRBV7-3,CASRSGSYNEQFF
TRBJ2-2,TRBV29-1,CSVWYTGELFF
TRBJ1-1,TRBV6-5,CASSYSTRRMNTEAFF
TRBJ2-5,TRBV3-1/TRBV3-2,CASSQGGTGGQTQYF
TRBJ2-3,TRBV4-1,CASSHLTGTDTQYF
TRBJ2-7,TRBV5-1,CASSKGQGAYEQYF
TRBJ1-1,TRBV6-5,CAIRAQGSNTEAFF
TRBJ2-3,TRBV28,CASSLKAPDTQYF
TRBJ1-2,TRBV7-2,CASSLYQGMHGYTF
TRBJ1-1,TRBV18,CASSPTGYFVLRTDEAFF
TRBJ2-6,TRBV7-3,CASSPDGANVLTF
TRBJ1-1,TRBV6-6,CASRPAGTSTEAFF